The 8 T cell receptor beta chains reported below all come from one sample, sequenced in a study of siplizumab effects on memory and regulatory T cells. The protocol was immunoSEQ multiplex PCR, while the TCRdb copy is restricted to in-frame clones and leaves out a portion. The data hold 94,000 or so clones, with approximately 97% observed a single time. Material for sequencing was naive CD4+ T cells sorted from blood. The receptor source for this set is a human donor in good health.

The J gene is TRBJ2-1, the V gene TRBV2, with 12 bases aligning to TRBD1. The germline gives CDR1 SNHLY, CDR2 FYNNEI. The V gene end was trimmed by 6 bases and the J gene end by 8 bases; junction bases not matched to a gene: 2. This CDR3 has 13 residues. CDR3 sequence (DNA): TGTGCCAGCAGGGGACAGGGGGCTGATGAGCAGTTCTTC. The encoded protein is CASRGQGADEQFF.

The V and J genes are TRBV6-5 and TRBJ1-5; D is unresolved. The CDR3 contains 13 residues. Germline V CDR1 and CDR2: MNHEY, SVGAGI. Between the trimmed V and J ends, which lost 5 bases and 7 bases, there was a span of 12 bases. The CDR3 DNA reads as TGTGCCAGCAGTGGCACGGCCCACCAGCCCCAGCATTTT. Translated, it gives CASSGTAHQPQHF.

This clone is a singleton in its sample. The chain joins TRBV5-1 to TRBJ2-7, with a possible D match to TRBD1 (5 bases). Trimming left V 2 bases short and J 3 bases short, with 12 bases between. This CDR3 contains 14 residues. CDR1 and CDR2 from the germline V gene are SGHRS and YFSETQ. CDR3 bases: TGCGCCAGCAGCTTTGGGGCAGGGAACTACGAGCAGTACTTC. It is translated as CASSFGAGNYEQYF.

The chain carries TRBV6-1 and TRBJ1-1; 8 bases fit TRBD1. After removal of 6 bases from V and 3 bases from J, the junction contained 6 bases not matched to a gene. Germline-derived CDR1 and CDR2 are MNHNS and SASEGT. CDR3 length equals 14 residues. The DNA of the CDR3 is TGTGCCAGCAGCAGGGGGCTAATGGACACTGAAGCTTTCTTT. Translation gives CASSRGLMDTEAFF.

V gene TRBV25-1 combines with J gene TRBJ1-6; 9 bases fit TRBD1. CDR1 MGHDK and CDR2 SYGVNS come from the germline V gene. With 5 bases clipped from V and 0 bases from J, the junction kept 5 bases outside the gene matches. The CDR3 contains 17 residues. Here the CDR3 reads CASSSPGQGSYNSPLHF. CDR3 DNA: TGTGCCAGCAGTTCCCCGGGACAGGGCTCCTATAATTCACCCCTCCACTTT.

The chain uses TRBV7-9 and TRBJ1-2, with D possibly TRBD1 on 6 matching bases. CDR1 is SEHNR and CDR2 is FQNEAQ in the germline V gene (reference sequence). V was clipped by 5 bases and J by 3 bases, with 19 bases between them. This CDR3 has 16 amino acids. CDR3 in amino acids: CASSRQTAGVDYGYTF. The DNA of the CDR3 is TGTGCCAGCAGCCGCCAGACGGCAGGGGTGGACTATGGCTACACCTTC.

The gene calls are TRBV7-7 and TRBJ2-5; 8 bases agree with TRBD2. From germline, CDR1 is SSHAT and CDR2 FNYEAQ (reference sequence). V was pared by 5 bases and J by 2 bases, with 10 bases of the junction left unmatched. The CDR3 covers 16 residues. The CDR3 sequence is CASSNRGGVGQETQYF. The CDR3 DNA reads as TGTGCCAGCAGCAACCGGGGGGGCGTTGGGCAAGAGACCCAGTACTTC.

The V call is TRBV11-2, the J call TRBJ2-2; D possibly corresponds to TRBD1 (7 bases). This CDR3 is built from 16 residues. The V gene lost 0 bases and the J gene lost 7 bases, with 15 bases spanning the gap. Germline V gene lookup returns CDR1 SGHAT and CDR2 FQNNGV. The CDR3 DNA reads TGTGCCAGCAGCTTAGAGTTCCAGGGGGGTAGCGGGGAGCTGTTTTTT. It yields the protein CASSLEFQGGSGELFF.